Below are 20 T cell receptor beta chains sequenced from a single sample in a study of blood T cell repertoires in COVID-19. Libraries were prepared by immunoSEQ multiplex PCR; TCRdb keeps only in-frame clonotypes and omits some of them. This sample has 270,000 or so clones, with roughly 84% found just once. Source material: peripheral blood. Receptor source: a woman in her late teens or twenties with acute or convalescent COVID-19.

A single count supports this clone. The chain has TRBV2 and TRBJ2-2; 14 nucleotides align to TRBD2. Germline lookup yields CDR1 SNHLY and CDR2 FYNNEI. This CDR3 comprises 15 residues. The V and J ends lost 8 bases and 6 bases, in that order; junction bases with no gene match: 5. CDR3 amino acids: CASDQTSGRAGELFF. CDR3 in DNA: TGTGCCAGCGATCAGACTAGCGGGAGGGCCGGGGAGCTGTTTTTT.

V gene TRBV5-5 combines with J gene TRBJ1-6, with D hard to call. Germline CDR1 SGHKS, CDR2 YYEKEE (reference sequence). V gave up 2 bases and J gave up 3 bases, with 15 bases separating them. This CDR3 is built from 17 residues. CDR3 sequence reads: CASSLIPTTHYNSPLHF. CDR3 coding DNA: TGTGCCAGCAGCTTAATCCCAACTACGCACTATAATTCACCCCTCCACTTT.

The V call is TRBV27, the J call TRBJ1-5, with D possibly TRBD1 on 5 matching bases. Between the trimmed V and J ends, which lost 2 bases and 0 bases, there was a span of 11 bases. Germline V gene data show CDR1 as MNHEY and CDR2 as SMNVEV (reference sequence). This CDR3 contains 16 residues. The CDR3 region has the DNA TGTGCCAGCAGTTTAGACAGTCCGGGTAGCAATCAGCCCCAGCATTTT. As protein: CASSLDSPGSNQPQHF.

The genes are TRBV5-1 and TRBJ1-4, with TRBD1 matching 9 bases. Trimming cost V 3 bases and J 4 bases; bases outside gene matches: 1. Germline CDR1 SGHRS, CDR2 YFSETQ. The CDR3 runs 14 residues. This CDR3 is CASSYRGLNEKLFF. For the CDR3, the DNA is TGCGCCAGCAGCTACAGGGGGCTTAATGAAAAACTGTTTTTT.

The chain is built from TRBV18 and TRBJ1-2; 7 nucleotides agree with TRBD1. This CDR3 contains 19 residues. J was trimmed by 3 bases and V by 3 bases; bases with no gene match: 19. CDR1 is KGHSH and CDR2 is LQKENI in the germline V gene. The CDR3 bases are TGTGCCAGCTCACCTACCCGTTCGGGACAGCGAGAGAGTCACTATGGCTACACCTTC. Its protein is CASSPTRSGQRESHYGYTF.

The chain is built from TRBV28 and TRBJ2-4, with D possibly matching TRBD2 (6 bases). This CDR3 is built from 13 residues. CDR1 MDHEN and CDR2 SYDVKM come from the germline V gene. The germline V and J ends were trimmed by 6 bases and 8 bases, with 14 bases remaining between them. The CDR3 bases are TGTGCCAGCAGCACGCCGCCGGGGGACATTCAGTACTTC. Protein sequence: CASSTPPGDIQYF. The full variable domain, completed using reference TRBV28 and TRBJ2-4, is DVKVTQSSRYLVKRTGEKVFLECVQDMDHENMFWYRQDPGLGLRLIYFSYDVKMKEKGDIPEGYSVSREKKERFSLILESASTNQTSMYLCASSTPPGDIQYFGAGTRLSVL.

Note on this clone: An end of the junction does not agree with germline; a read error may underlie this. This chain joins TRBV3-1 (or the pseudogene TRBV3-2) and TRBJ1-6, with D unclear. Germline CDR1 is LGHDT and CDR2 is YNNKEL (reference sequence). The CDR3 length is 17 residues. CDR3 sequence (DNA): TGTGCCAGCAGTCAAGGACGTGCAGCGGACTATAATTCACCCCTCCACTTT. Protein: CASSQGRAADYNSPLHF.

The chain has TRBV11-2 and TRBJ2-7, with D perhaps TRBD1 (6 bases). V lost 5 bases and J 4 bases, leaving 21 bases between the germline ends. Germline V gene lookup returns CDR1 SGHAT and CDR2 FQNNGV. CDR3 length: 16 residues. The CDR3 DNA reads TGTGCCAGCAGCGACCTCCGGGACAAGACCGCGTACGAGCAGTACTTC. It yields the protein CASSDLRDKTAYEQYF.

This clone has just one count. The V and J genes are TRBV5-3 and TRBJ2-1; 7 bases agree with TRBD2. TRBV5-3 is treated as an ORF (open reading frame) with a function not yet certain. The CDR3 sequence is 14 residues long. Trimming took 0 bases from V and 10 from J; bases not matched to a gene: 7. Here the CDR3 reads CARSLASGNGEQFF. The CDR3, as DNA: TGTGCCAGAAGCTTGGCCAGCGGGAATGGGGAGCAGTTCTTC.

The chain links TRBV5-1 to TRBJ2-5; no clear D. Germline CDR1 reads SGHRS; CDR2 reads YFSETQ. The CDR3 contains 12 residues. The V end lost 0 bases, the J end lost 5 bases, and 5 bases lay between the germline ends. CDR3 sequence: CASSLVGETQYF. The CDR3 bases are TGCGCCAGCAGCTTGGTCGGTGAGACCCAGTACTTC. Full variable domain (rest looked up from reference TRBV5-1 and TRBJ2-5): KAGVTQTPRYLIKTRGQQVTLSCSPISGHRSVSWYQQTPGQGLQFLFEYFSETQRNKGNFPGRFSGRQFSNSRSEMNVSTLELGDSALYLCASSLVGETQYFGPGTRLLVL.

The chain has TRBV6-4 and TRBJ1-6, with TRBD1 identical over 7 bases. V lost 0 bases to trimming and J lost 7 bases; unmatched junction nucleotides: 0. This CDR3 spans 14 amino acids. The V gene's germline CDR1 is MRHNA and CDR2 SNTAGT. In DNA, the CDR3 is TGTGCCAGCAGTGACTCGACAGGGAATTCACCCCTCCACTTT. Translated, it gives CASSDSTGNSPLHF.

A remark on this clone: Other DNA variants within this sample encode the same CDR3. The chain links TRBV18 to TRBJ2-1; TRBD2 might be the D (5 bases). There are 15 residues in the CDR3. Trimming took off 0 bases at V and 1 base at J, with 7 bases between the two ends. CDR1 KGHSH and CDR2 LQKENI come from the germline V gene. CDR3 bases: TGTGCCAGCTCACCACCGGGGAGTTCCTACAATGAGCAGTTCTTC. Amino acid sequence: CASSPPGSSYNEQFF. Complete variable domain (other parts from reference TRBV18 and TRBJ2-1): NAGVMQNPRHLVRRRGQEARLRCSPMKGHSHVYWYRQLPEEGLKFMVYLQKENIIDESGMPKERFSAEFPKEGPSILRIQQVVRGDSAAYFCASSPPGSSYNEQFFGPGTRLTVL.

This rearrangement joins TRBV10-3 to TRBJ1-1; 8 nucleotides align to TRBD1. Germline lookup yields CDR1 ENHRY and CDR2 SYGVKD. V trimming: 9 bases; J trimming: 3 bases; junction bases outside the gene matches: 3. The CDR3 covers 12 residues. CDR3 sequence (DNA): TGTGCCATAGGACAGGGCGACACTGAAGCTTTCTTT. This translates into CAIGQGDTEAFF.

This chain links TRBV27 with TRBJ1-6; 9 bases are a match to TRBD1. Germline-derived CDR1 and CDR2 are MNHEY and SMNVEV (reference sequence). The V segment lost 2 bases and the J segment 10 bases; nucleotides outside the gene matches: 12. The CDR3 is made up of 17 amino acids. The CDR3 DNA reads as TGTGCCAGCAGTTTAAACATCCCGGGACAGGGCCAATCACCCCTCCACTTT. It is translated as CASSLNIPGQGQSPLHF.

This rearrangement joins TRBV28 to TRBJ2-1, with 7 bases matching TRBD2. Germline V CDR1 and CDR2: MDHEN, SYDVKM. This CDR3 region has 15 residues. V shed 3 bases and J 10 bases; nucleotides not matched to a gene: 12. CDR3 amino acids: CASSFPGSPGGEQFF. In DNA form, the CDR3 reads TGTGCCAGCAGTTTCCCGGGATCGCCGGGGGGAGAGCAGTTCTTC. The full variable domain, completed using reference TRBV28 and TRBJ2-1, is DVKVTQSSRYLVKRTGEKVFLECVQDMDHENMFWYRQDPGLGLRLIYFSYDVKMKEKGDIPEGYSVSREKKERFSLILESASTNQTSMYLCASSFPGSPGGEQFFGPGTRLTVL.

To note about this clone: Distinct nucleotide sequences in the sample also encode this CDR3. CDR3 region: CASSEPTGGYEQYF. The CDR3 region has the DNA TGTGCCAGCAGTGAGCCCACAGGGGGCTACGAGCAGTACTTC. This rearrangement joins TRBV2 to TRBJ2-7; 8 positions match TRBD1. The CDR3 spans 14 residues. The V gene's germline CDR1 is SNHLY and CDR2 FYNNEI. Trimming took 3 bases from V and 3 from J; bases not matched to a gene: 4.

The V and J genes are TRBV12-3 or TRBV12-4 and TRBJ2-7; weak D call: TRBD2 (5 bases). V shed 5 bases and J shed 2 bases, with 7 bases lying between them. The CDR3 runs 12 residues. CDR3 region: CASSNGTYEQYF. In DNA form, the CDR3 reads TGTGCCAGCAGTAACGGGACCTACGAGCAGTACTTC.

The V and J genes are TRBV28 and TRBJ1-5; the D is unclear. V gave up 10 bases and J gave up 0 bases, with 10 bases separating them. Germline V CDR1 and CDR2: MDHEN, SYDVKM. The CDR3 sequence is 13 residues long. CDR3 protein: CAISTTSNQPQHF. The DNA for the CDR3 is TGTGCCATCTCCACAACTAGCAATCAGCCCCAGCATTTT.

The chain couples TRBV4-3 to TRBJ2-7; 8 bases are shared with TRBD2. This CDR3 is built from 16 residues. Germline V gene data show CDR1 as LGHNA and CDR2 as YSLEER. V shed 0 bases, J shed 3 bases, and the junction held 7 bases outside the gene matches. CDR3 bases: TGCGCCAGCAGCCAAGATGTGGCTAGCGGGTACTACGAGCAGTACTTC. Protein: CASSQDVASGYYEQYF.

This chain connects TRBV18 to TRBJ2-2, with 9 bases that match TRBD2. Germline CDR1 is KGHSH and CDR2 is LQKENI. The CDR3 contains 17 residues. The J segment lost 7 bases and the V segment lost 3 bases, leaving 12 bases of the junction unmatched. CDR3 coding DNA: TGTGCCAGCTCACCCCGGCCTAGCGGGGAGAGGAACGGGGAGCTGTTTTTT. Protein product: CASSPRPSGERNGELFF.